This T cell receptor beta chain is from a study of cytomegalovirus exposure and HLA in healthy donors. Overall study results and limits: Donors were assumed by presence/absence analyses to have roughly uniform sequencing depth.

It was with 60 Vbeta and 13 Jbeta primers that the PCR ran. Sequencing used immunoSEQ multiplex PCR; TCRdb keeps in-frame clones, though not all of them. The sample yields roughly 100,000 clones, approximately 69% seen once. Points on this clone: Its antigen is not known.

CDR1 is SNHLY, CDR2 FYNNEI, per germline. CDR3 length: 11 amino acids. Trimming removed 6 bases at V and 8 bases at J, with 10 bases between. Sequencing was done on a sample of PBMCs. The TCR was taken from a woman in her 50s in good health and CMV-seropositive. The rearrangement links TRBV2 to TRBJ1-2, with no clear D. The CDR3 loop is CASREGRGYTF. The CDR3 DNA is TGTGCCAGCAGAGAGGGTCGCGGCTACACCTTC.